Listed below are T cell receptor beta chains from one sample, sequenced in a study of T cell responses to AZD1222 COVID-19 vaccine. Assay: immunoSEQ multiplex PCR; the TCRdb copy retains only in-frame clones and omits some. The sample contains 80,000 to 100,000 clones, around nine tenths of which appear only once. Specimen: peripheral blood, collected on day 0 of AZD1222 vaccination. The receptors originated from an adult in good health. Both conserved end residues are trimmed from each CDR3.

J gene,V gene,CDR3 protein
TRBJ1-1,TRBV10-2,ASYYPGGYTEAF
TRBJ2-1,TRBV14,ASRSGTGVNEQF
TRBJ1-2,TRBV3-1/TRBV3-2,ASSQEWQVQGYGYT
TRBJ1-2,TRBV29-1,SVEGQGARGYT
TRBJ1-4,TRBV6-5,ASGVRQGTELF
TRBJ2-1,TRBV7-3,ASSLSPGLADEQF
TRBJ2-1,TRBV6-4,ASSEGDYNEQF
TRBJ1-5,TRBV10-3,AISEGVSNQPQH
TRBJ2-7,TRBV5-1,ASTPTDGYSYEQY
TRBJ1-2,TRBV24-1,ATSEGRNYGYT
TRBJ1-1,TRBV29-1,SVGTGGITEAF
TRBJ1-1,TRBV4-2,ASSPGQGLYTEAF
TRBJ1-4,TRBV6-1,ASSDWSVGEKLF
TRBJ2-7,TRBV10-3,AIKSPFYEQY
TRBJ2-5,TRBV9,ASSPRLAGETQY
TRBJ2-5,TRBV6-5,ASSYSDGETQY
TRBJ1-2,TRBV4-2,ASSQVANRATLKYGYT
TRBJ1-6,TRBV7-2,ASSLEGRSSPLH
TRBJ2-7,TRBV9,ASSPAGNRGYEQY
TRBJ1-3,TRBV25-1,ASSERRGGNTIY
TRBJ2-3,TRBV29-1,SVRNRTGVRTDTQY
TRBJ1-5,TRBV6-5,ASRSGGLNQPQH
TRBJ2-2,TRBV4-3,ASSQDWGTGELF
TRBJ1-4,TRBV12-3/TRBV12-4,ASSLDEKLF
TRBJ1-4,TRBV29-1,SASVGQGTWWNEKLF
TRBJ1-2,TRBV5-1,ASSFPGGNRYGYT
TRBJ2-2,TRBV6-4,ASSDSMGTGELF
TRBJ1-3,TRBV5-1,ASSSGTLTGNTIY
TRBJ2-1,TRBV27,ASSLRSFRDEQF
TRBJ2-2,TRBV7-2,ASSPQGGIITGELF
TRBJ2-1,TRBV5-4,ASRDGTSGDREQF
TRBJ1-5,TRBV28,ASNSGTGPLWQPQH
TRBJ1-5,TRBV4-1,ASSQGGNSNQPQH
TRBJ2-6,TRBV3-1/TRBV3-2,ASSQDKGTGANVLT